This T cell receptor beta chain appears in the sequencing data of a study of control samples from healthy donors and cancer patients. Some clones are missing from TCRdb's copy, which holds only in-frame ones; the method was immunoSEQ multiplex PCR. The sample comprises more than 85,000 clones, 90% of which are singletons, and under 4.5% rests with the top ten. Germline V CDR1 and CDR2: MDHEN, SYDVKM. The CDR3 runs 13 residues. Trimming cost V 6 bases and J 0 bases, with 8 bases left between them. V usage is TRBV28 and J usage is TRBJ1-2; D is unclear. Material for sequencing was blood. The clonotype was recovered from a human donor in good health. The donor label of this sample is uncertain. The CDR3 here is CASRTEPNYGYTF. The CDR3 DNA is TGTGCCAGCAGAACAGAGCCTAACTATGGCTACACCTTC.